A single sample gave rise to the 9 T cell receptor beta chains below, sequenced in a study of tissue T cells after allogeneic stem cell transplantation. Specified time point: mouse harvest day 14 after allogeneic transplant. The graft held 10^6 splenic CD5+ T cells and 10^7 T-cell-depleted bone marrow cells. Sequencing used immunoSEQ multiplex PCR; TCRdb keeps in-frame clones, though not all of them. There are around 5,200 clones in the sample; about 30% occur only once, and around 4.5% lies in the top ten. Sequenced material: skin. These receptor sequences come from a female BALB/c mouse given C57BL/6 T cells with graft-versus-host disease after an allogeneic hematopoietic cell transplant.

This clone was seen a few times. The gene symbols are mouse symbols. The missing CDR3 end, 1 residue past where the read stops, is filled in from the germline J gene. The J gene is TRBJ1-2, the V gene TRBV4; tentatively, D is TRBD1 (6 bases). Per the germline V gene, CDR1 is LGHDT and CDR2 is YNNKQL (reference sequence). V dropped 5 bases and J dropped 0 bases, with 10 bases sitting between them. This CDR3 spans 14 amino acids. CDR3 bases read: TGTGCCAGCAGCCTGGACAGATCAAACTCCGACTACACC. Its protein is CASSLDRSNSDYT. The full CDR3 protein is CASSLDRSNSDYTF.

On this clone itself: Mouse names are used for the genes. The read ends 1 residue before the CDR3 terminus; that terminus is restored from the germline J gene. The rearrangement joins TRBV13-1 to TRBJ1-3, with D hard to call. This CDR3 contains 13 residues. Germline V gene sequence: CDR1 NSHNY, CDR2 SYGAGN. The V and J ends lost 2 bases and 1 base respectively, with 4 bases between them. CDR3 sequence reads: CASSDESGNTLYF. CDR3 DNA, as far as it was read: TGTGCCAGCAGTGACGAATCTGGAAATACGCTCTAT.

About this clone itself: Genes here carry mouse names. CDR3 DNA (partial): TGTGCCAGCAGTCTGGGGACAGGGCTGTAT. It codes for CASSLGTGLY. Given in full, the CDR3 is CASSLGTGLYF. The chain has TRBV26 and TRBJ2-3, with TRBD1 identical over 8 bases. Read coverage stops 1 residue before the CDR3 terminus; the germline J gene supplies the remainder. The CDR3 loop spans 11 amino acids. CDR1 is KGHPV and CDR2 is FQNQEV in the germline V gene (reference sequence). J gave up 11 bases and V 2 bases, and 0 bases lay outside the gene matches.

Of note for this clone: Gene names and germline refer to mouse. The CDR3 end is not reached by the read, which stops 1 residue before it; the germline J gene fills it in. This chain links TRBV13-2 with TRBJ1-2; 7 bases agree with TRBD1. CDR3 size: 16 residues. Trimming took 5 bases from V and 2 from J; bases not matched to a gene: 12. The germline CDR1 and CDR2 sequences are NNHNN and SYGAGS (reference sequence). The CDR3: CASGRRGQGFNSDYTF. The CDR3 bases that were read are TGTGCCAGCGGGAGGAGGGGGCAGGGGTTTAACTCCGACTACACC.

Relative to its sample, this clone is medium-sized. Here the gene names and germline are mouse. The CDR3 is cut off 1 residue early in the read; its end comes from the germline J gene. The V call is TRBV26, the J call TRBJ1-5; D remains ambiguous. The CDR3 is 15 residues long. The germline V gene has CDR1 KGHPV and CDR2 FQNQEV (reference sequence). V lost 3 bases and J 0 bases, leaving 9 bases between the germline ends. CDR3 DNA, as far as it was read: TGTGCCAGCAGTCTCTCACAGTATAACAACCAGGCTCCGCTT. Its translation: CASSLSQYNNQAPL. The full CDR3 is CASSLSQYNNQAPLF.

Details on this clone: The genes are named according to mouse. The CDR3 end lies 1 residue beyond the end of the read and is filled in from the germline J gene. The gene calls are TRBV3 and TRBJ1-2, with D possibly being TRBD1 (5 bases). This CDR3 is built from 12 residues. V was clipped by 6 bases and J by 4 bases, with 9 bases between them. The germline CDR1 and CDR2 sequences are SNHLY and FYNGKV (reference sequence). The CDR3 spells CASRAGGSDYTF. Partial CDR3 DNA: TGTGCCAGCAGAGCCGGGGGCTCCGACTACACC.

On this clone itself: The genes are named according to mouse. The CDR3 here is CASSQGTGEEVFF. Incomplete CDR3 DNA: TGTGCCAGCAGCCAAGGGACAGGGGAGGAAGTCTTC. The chain links TRBV5 to TRBJ1-1; 9 nucleotides match TRBD1. Coverage ceases 1 residue before the CDR3 finishes, and the germline J gene fills in the end. The junction had 2 bases not matched to a gene; V was cut back by 1 base and J by 8 bases. Germline V lookup: CDR1 LGHNA, CDR2 YNLKQL (reference sequence). This CDR3 is 13 amino acids long.

About this clone: Genes and germline come from the mouse. The DNA ends 1 residue before the CDR3 does, and the rest of the CDR3 is filled in from the germline J gene. The J gene is TRBJ1-6, the V gene TRBV26, with D unclear. TRBJ1-6 is flagged as an ORF with uncertain function. There are 15 residues in the CDR3. V was trimmed by 2 bases and J by 0 bases, leaving 5 bases between them. CDR1 KGHPV and CDR2 FQNQEV come from the germline V gene (reference sequence). The sequenced CDR3 bases are TGTGCCAGCAGTCTGAGGGTTTCCTATAATTCGCCCCTCTAC. Protein product: CASSLRVSYNSPLY. The entire CDR3 protein is CASSLRVSYNSPLYF.

A note on this clone: Gene names and germline refer to mouse. Coverage ceases 1 residue before the CDR3 finishes, and the germline J gene fills in the end. The chain is built from TRBV23 and TRBJ1-1. CDR3 length: 13 residues. In germline, CDR1 is KGHTA, CDR2 FQNQQP. Incomplete CDR3 DNA: TGCTCCAGCAGCCGAATTGCAAACACAGAAGTCTTC. Its translation: CSSSRIANTEVF. The entire CDR3 reads CSSSRIANTEVFF.